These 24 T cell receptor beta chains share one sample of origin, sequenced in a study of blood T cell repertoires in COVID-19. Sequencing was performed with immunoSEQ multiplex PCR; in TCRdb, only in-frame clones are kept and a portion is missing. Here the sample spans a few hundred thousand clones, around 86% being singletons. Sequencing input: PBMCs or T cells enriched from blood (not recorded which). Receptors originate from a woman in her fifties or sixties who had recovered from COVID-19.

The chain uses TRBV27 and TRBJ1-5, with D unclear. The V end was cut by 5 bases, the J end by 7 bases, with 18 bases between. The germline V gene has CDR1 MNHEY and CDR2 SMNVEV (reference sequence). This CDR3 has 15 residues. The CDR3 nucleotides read TGTGCCAGCAGTCCTCACGAAGCGGGGATCCAGCCCCAGCATTTT. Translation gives CASSPHEAGIQPQHF.

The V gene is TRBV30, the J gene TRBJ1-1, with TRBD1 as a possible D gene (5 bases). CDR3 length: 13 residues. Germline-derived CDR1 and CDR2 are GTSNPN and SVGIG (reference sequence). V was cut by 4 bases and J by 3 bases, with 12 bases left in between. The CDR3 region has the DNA TGTGCCTGGACAGGGAACCAGGACACTGAAGCTTTCTTT. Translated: CAWTGNQDTEAFF.

Written as DNA, the CDR3 is TGTGCCTGGAAAAGTCTGGACTCGAATGAGCAGTTCTTC. Protein sequence: CAWKSLDSNEQFF. The chain recombines TRBV30 with TRBJ2-1; D is perhaps TRBD2 (5 bases). Germline V gene data show CDR1 as GTSNPN and CDR2 as SVGIG (reference sequence). Trimming shortened V by 4 bases and J by 7 bases, and 14 bases separated the two germline ends. The CDR3 contains 13 residues. Complete variable domain (other parts from reference TRBV30 and TRBJ2-1): SQTIHQWPATLVQPVGSPLSLECTVEGTSNPNLYWYRQAAGRGLQLLFYSVGIGQISSEVPQNLSASRPQDRQFILSSKKLLLSDSGFYLCAWKSLDSNEQFFGPGTRLTVL.

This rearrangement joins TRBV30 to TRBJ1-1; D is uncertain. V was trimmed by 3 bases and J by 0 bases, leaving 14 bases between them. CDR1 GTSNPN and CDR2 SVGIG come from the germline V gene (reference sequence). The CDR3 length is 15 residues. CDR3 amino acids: CAWRAPLDLNTEAFF. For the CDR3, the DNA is TGTGCCTGGAGGGCTCCCCTCGACTTGAACACTGAAGCTTTCTTT.

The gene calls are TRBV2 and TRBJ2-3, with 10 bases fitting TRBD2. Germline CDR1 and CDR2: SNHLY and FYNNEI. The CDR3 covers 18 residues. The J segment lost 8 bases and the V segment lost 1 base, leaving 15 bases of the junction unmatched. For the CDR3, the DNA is TGTGCCAGCAGTGAAGTAAGCGGGGGGGTGCGAGTTGGAAGTACGCAGTATTTT. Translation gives CASSEVSGGVRVGSTQYF.

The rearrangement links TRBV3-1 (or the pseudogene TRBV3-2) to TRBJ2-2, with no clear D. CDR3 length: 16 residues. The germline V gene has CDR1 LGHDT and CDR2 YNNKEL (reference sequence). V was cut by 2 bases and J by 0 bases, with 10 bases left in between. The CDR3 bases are TGTGCCAGCAGCCAATTTACTACGGCGAACACCGGGGAGCTGTTTTTT. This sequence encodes CASSQFTTANTGELFF.

The CDR3 sequence is CASSENWGGTDTQYF. The CDR3 DNA reads TGTGCCAGCAGTGAAAACTGGGGGGGCACAGATACGCAGTATTTT. V usage is TRBV2 and J usage is TRBJ2-3; D possibly corresponds to TRBD2 (6 bases). The CDR3 consists of 15 residues. In germline, CDR1 is SNHLY, CDR2 FYNNEI. Trimming cost V 2 bases and J 1 base, with 10 bases left between them.

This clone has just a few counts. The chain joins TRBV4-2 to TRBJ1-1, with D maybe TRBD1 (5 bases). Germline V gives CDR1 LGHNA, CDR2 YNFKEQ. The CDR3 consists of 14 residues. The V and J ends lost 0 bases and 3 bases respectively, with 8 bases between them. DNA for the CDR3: TGTGCCAGCAGCCAAGATCCGGGGGACACTGAAGCTTTCTTT. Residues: CASSQDPGDTEAFF.

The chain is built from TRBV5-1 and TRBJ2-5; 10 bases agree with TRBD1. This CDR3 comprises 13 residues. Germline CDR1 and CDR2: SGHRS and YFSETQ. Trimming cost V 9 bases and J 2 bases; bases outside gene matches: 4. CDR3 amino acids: CATAGQGQETQYF. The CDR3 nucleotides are TGCGCCACCGCGGGACAGGGGCAAGAGACCCAGTACTTC.

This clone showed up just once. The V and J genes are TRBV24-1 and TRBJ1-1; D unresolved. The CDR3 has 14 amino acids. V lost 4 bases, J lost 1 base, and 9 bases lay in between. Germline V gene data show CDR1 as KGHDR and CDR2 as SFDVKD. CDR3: CATSDLQRNTEAFF. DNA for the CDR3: TGTGCCACCAGTGACCTACAGAGGAACACTGAAGCTTTCTTT.

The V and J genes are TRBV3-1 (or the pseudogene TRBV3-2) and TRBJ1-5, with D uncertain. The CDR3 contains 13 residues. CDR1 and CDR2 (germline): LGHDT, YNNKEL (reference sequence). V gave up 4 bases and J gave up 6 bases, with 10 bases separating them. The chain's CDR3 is CASSPPTGQPQHF. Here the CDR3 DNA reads TGTGCCAGCAGCCCGCCTACGGGTCAGCCCCAGCATTTT.

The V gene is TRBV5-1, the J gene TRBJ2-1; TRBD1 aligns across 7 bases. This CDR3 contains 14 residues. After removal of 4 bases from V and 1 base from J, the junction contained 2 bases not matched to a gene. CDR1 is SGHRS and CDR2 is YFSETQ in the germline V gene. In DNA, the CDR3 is TGCGCCAGCAGCCAGGACAGGTCCTACAATGAGCAGTTCTTC. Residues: CASSQDRSYNEQFF.

The CDR3 protein is CASRRGGGSYEQYF. CDR3 in DNA: TGTGCCAGCAGACGCGGGGGGGGCTCCTACGAGCAGTACTTC. The rearrangement joins TRBV6-5 to TRBJ2-7; 9 bases map to TRBD2. In germline, CDR1 is MNHEY, CDR2 SVGAGI. Losses at the gene ends were 6 bases for V and 0 bases for J; bases not matched to a gene: 3. CDR3 length equals 14 residues.

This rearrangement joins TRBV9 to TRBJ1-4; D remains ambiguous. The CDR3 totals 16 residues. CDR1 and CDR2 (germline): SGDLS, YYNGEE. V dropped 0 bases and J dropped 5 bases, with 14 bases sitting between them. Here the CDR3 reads CASSVGAKAGNEKLFF. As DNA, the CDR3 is TGTGCCAGCAGCGTAGGGGCGAAGGCGGGGAATGAAAAACTGTTTTTT.

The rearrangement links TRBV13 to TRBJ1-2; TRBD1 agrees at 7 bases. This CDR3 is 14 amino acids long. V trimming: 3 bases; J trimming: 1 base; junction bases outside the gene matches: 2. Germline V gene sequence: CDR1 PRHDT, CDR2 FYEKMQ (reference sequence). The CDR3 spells CASSFGQVNYGYTF. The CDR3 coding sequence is TGTGCCAGCAGCTTTGGACAGGTTAACTATGGCTACACCTTC.

The CDR3 loop is CASSPRDSSSYEQYF. The CDR3 DNA follows: TGTGCCAGCAGTCCACGGGACAGCAGCTCCTACGAGCAGTACTTC. V and J are TRBV6-1 and TRBJ2-7; 7 nucleotides agree with TRBD1. The CDR3 length is 15 residues. Per germline, CDR1 MNHNS and CDR2 SASEGT. V was clipped by 5 bases and J by 0 bases; unmatched bases: 7.

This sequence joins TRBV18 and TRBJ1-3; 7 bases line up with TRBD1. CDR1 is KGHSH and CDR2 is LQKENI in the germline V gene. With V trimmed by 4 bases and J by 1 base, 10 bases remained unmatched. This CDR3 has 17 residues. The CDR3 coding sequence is TGTGCCAGCTCACTACAACGACAGGGAGATTCTGGAAACACCATATATTTT. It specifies CASSLQRQGDSGNTIYF.

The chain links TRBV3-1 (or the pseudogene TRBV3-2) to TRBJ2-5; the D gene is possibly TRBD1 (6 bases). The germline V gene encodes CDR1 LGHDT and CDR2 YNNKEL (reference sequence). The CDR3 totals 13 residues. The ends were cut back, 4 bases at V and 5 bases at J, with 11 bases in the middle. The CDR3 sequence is CASSRTVGETQYF. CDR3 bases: TGTGCCAGCAGCCGGACAGTAGGGGAGACCCAGTACTTC.

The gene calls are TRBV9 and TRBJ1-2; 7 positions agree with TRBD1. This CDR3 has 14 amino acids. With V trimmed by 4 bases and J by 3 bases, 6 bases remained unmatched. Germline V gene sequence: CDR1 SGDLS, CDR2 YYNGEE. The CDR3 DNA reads TGTGCCAGCAGCACCGGGACAGCCTACTATGGCTACACCTTC. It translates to CASSTGTAYYGYTF.

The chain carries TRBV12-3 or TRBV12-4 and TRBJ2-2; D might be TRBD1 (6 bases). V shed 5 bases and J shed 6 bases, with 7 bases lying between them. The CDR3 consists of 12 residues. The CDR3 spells CASSRTAGELFF. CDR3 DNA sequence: TGTGCCAGCAGTAGGACAGCCGGGGAGCTGTTTTTT.

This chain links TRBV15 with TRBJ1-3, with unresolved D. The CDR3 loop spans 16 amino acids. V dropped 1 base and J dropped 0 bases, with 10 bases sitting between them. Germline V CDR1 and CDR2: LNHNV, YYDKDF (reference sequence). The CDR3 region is CATSRGRSHSGNTIYF. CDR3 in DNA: TGTGCCACCAGCAGAGGTCGGTCCCACTCTGGAAACACCATATATTTT.

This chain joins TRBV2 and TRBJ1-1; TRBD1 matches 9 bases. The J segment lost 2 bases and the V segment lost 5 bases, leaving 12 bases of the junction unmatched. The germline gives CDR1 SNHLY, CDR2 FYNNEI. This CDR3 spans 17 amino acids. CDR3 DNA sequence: TGTGCCAGCAGTCGCCAAGAACTGGGACAGGGAAACACTGAAGCTTTCTTT. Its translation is CASSRQELGQGNTEAFF. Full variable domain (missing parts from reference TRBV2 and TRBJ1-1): EPEVTQTPSHQVTQMGQEVILRCVPISNHLYFYWYRQILGQKVEFLVSFYNNEISEKSEIFDDQFSVERPDGSNFTLKIRSTKLEDSAMYFCASSRQELGQGNTEAFFGQGTRLTVV.

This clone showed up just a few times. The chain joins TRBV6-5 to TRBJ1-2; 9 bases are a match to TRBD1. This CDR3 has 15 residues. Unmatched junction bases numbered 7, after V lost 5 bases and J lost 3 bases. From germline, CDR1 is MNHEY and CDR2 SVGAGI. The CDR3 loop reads CASSLQTGGHYGYTF. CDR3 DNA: TGTGCCAGCAGTCTTCAGACAGGGGGTCACTATGGCTACACCTTC.

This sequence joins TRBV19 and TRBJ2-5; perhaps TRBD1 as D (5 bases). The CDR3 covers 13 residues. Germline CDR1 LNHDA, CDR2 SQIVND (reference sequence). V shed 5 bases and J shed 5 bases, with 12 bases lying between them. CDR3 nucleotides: TGTGCCAGTAGTTCTCGACAGATCGAGACCCAGTACTTC. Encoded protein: CASSSRQIETQYF.